This T cell receptor beta chain was recovered during a study of blood T cell repertoires in COVID-19 (dated by TCRdb to about 2020). For the study in its entirety: Samples from collaborators originated in the United States, Italy and Spain and spanned both the acute and convalescent phases of COVID-19. The prospective study material was composed of cDNA or gDNA derived from T cells, B-cell-depleted T cells, or PBMCs. The dataset comprised deeply sampled blood TCRbeta repertoires from subjects exposed to, actively infected with, or recovered from COVID-19. The repertoires were released in a freely available public database meant as a resource for research on the immune response to SARS-CoV-2. The samples were drawn from two sources: the first 160 participants of the ongoing ImmuneRACE study, and 950 to 1,500 subjects contributed by 6 global collaborators. The sample metadata nearly always contained a de-identified subject ID, COVID-19 status, age in years and sex. Where available, HLA class I and class II types were obtained from metadata supplied by the sample provider rather than from assay-based typing.

TCRbeta CDR3 regions were amplified from genomic DNA using the immunoSEQ Assay, a bias-controlled multiplex PCR. The original pipeline was this. The number of nucleated cells in each sample was estimated by amplification of reference gene primers within the assay. To quantify the absolute abundance of each unique TCRbeta CDR3 rearrangement, sequence reads were collapsed and filtered. For each sample, productive Simpson clonality was calculated as the square root of Simpson's diversity index over productive rearrangements. The source is immuneACCESS, and TCRdb retained only in-frame sequences with V and J called. Part of the clones is not carried over; for the studies checked, unresolved V genes explain less than half of this, and the remainder is unexplained. The V and J calls and clone size are taken from that table; D and trimming were inferred from the DNA. The sample contains some 150,000 clones, about 85% of them found a single time. Together, the top ten hold 1% to 1.2% of the sample.

About this clone itself: No cognate antigen has been identified for it. Base qualities are missing; no much larger clone stands one base away.

Collaborating institutions collected whole blood in K2EDTA tubes following their own protocols. Collaborator samples were shipped for TCRbeta analysis as frozen whole blood, isolated PBMCs, or DNA extracted from either sample type. Here is what the overall study found, with its caveats: Clinical and demographic metadata were provided uncurated, with the amount varying by source and participant.

This TCR derives from a middle-aged man with acute or convalescent COVID-19. Sequencing was done on a sample of peripheral blood.

The CDR3 protein is CASSLRQGGGYTF. In nucleotide form, the sequence is TGTGCCAGCAGCCTTCGACAGGGTGGTGGCTACACCTTC. The rearrangement combines TRBV5-6 with TRBJ1-2; 7 junctional bases match TRBD1. Germline trimming amounts to 4 bases on V and 7 bases on J, with 7 as the count of junction bases outside the gene matches. The germline V gene specifies SGHDT as CDR1 and YYEEEE as CDR2. The CDR3 starts with the cysteine, ends with the phenylalanine, and has 13 residues. This entry keeps only the CDR3 DNA: 39 bases, framed from base 1. The CDR3, completed at both ends by the reference TRBV5-6 and TRBJ1-2 genes, gives the full variable domain DAGVTQSPTHLIKTRGQQVTLRCSPKSGHDTVSWYQQALGQGPQFIFQYYEEEERQRGNFPDRFSGHQFPNYSSELNVNALLLGDSALYLCASSLRQGGGYTFGSGTRLTVV.